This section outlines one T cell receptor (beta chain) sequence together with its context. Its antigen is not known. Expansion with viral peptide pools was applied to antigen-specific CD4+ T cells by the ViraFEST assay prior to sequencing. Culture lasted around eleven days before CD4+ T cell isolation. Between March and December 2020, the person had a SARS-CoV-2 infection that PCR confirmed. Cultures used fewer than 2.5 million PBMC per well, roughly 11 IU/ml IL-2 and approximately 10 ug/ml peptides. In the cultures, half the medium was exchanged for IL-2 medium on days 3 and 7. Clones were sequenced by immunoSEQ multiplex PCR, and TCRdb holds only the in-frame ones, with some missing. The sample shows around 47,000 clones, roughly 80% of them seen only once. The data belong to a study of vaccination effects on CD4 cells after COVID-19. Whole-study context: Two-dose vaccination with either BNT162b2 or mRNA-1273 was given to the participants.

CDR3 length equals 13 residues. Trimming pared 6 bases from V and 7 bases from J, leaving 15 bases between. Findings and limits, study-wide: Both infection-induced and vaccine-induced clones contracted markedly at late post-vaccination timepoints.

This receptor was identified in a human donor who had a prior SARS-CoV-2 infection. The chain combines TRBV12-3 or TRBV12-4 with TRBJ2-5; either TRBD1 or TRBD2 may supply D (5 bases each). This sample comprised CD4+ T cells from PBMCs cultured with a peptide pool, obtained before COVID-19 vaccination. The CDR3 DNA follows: TGTGCCAGCAGGACAGCGGTGTGGGGGACCCAGTACTTC. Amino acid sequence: CASRTAVWGTQYF.